The TCR beta chain described here comes from a study of blood T cell repertoires in COVID-19. As for the study in general: From T cells, B-cell-depleted T cells, or PBMCs came the material, which was cDNA or gDNA.

Seattle cases were enrolled at active infection and followed longitudinally. V shed 6 bases and J 6 bases; nucleotides not matched to a gene: 10. The CDR3 runs 15 residues. Germline CDR1 MNHEY, CDR2 SMNVEV (reference sequence). Profiled with immunoSEQ multiplex PCR; TCRdb holds only in-frame clones, not every one. The sample contains approximately 230,000 clones, roughly 88% of which appear only once. The chain recombines TRBV27 with TRBJ1-4; 7 nucleotides line up with TRBD1. Sequenced material: peripheral blood. The origin of this receptor is a woman aged 25 to 39 with COVID-19, enrolled during active disease. DNA of the CDR3: TGTGCCAGCAGGAAACTCGGGACAGTGTATGAAAAACTGTTTTTT. This translates into CASRKLGTVYEKLFF.